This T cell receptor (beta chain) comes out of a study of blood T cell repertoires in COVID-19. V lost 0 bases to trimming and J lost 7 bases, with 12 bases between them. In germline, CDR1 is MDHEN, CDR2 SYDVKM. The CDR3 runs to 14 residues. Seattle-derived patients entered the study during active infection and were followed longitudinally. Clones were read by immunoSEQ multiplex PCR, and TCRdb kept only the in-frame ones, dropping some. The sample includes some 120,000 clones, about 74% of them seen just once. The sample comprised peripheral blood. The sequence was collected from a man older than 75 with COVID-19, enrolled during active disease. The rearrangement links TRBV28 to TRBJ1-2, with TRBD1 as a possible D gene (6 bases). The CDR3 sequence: CASSLWVRGSGYTF. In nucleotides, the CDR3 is TGTGCCAGCAGTTTATGGGTCAGGGGATCTGGCTACACCTTC.